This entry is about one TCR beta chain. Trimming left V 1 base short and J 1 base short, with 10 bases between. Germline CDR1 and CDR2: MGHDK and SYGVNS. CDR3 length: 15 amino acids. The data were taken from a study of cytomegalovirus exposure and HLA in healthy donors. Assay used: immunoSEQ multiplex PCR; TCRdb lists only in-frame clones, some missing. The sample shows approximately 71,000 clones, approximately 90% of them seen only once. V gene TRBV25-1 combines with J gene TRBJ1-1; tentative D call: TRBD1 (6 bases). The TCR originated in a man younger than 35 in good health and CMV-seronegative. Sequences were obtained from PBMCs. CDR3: CASSESYRANTEAFF. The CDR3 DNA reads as TGTGCCAGCAGTGAATCGTACAGGGCGAACACTGAAGCTTTCTTT.